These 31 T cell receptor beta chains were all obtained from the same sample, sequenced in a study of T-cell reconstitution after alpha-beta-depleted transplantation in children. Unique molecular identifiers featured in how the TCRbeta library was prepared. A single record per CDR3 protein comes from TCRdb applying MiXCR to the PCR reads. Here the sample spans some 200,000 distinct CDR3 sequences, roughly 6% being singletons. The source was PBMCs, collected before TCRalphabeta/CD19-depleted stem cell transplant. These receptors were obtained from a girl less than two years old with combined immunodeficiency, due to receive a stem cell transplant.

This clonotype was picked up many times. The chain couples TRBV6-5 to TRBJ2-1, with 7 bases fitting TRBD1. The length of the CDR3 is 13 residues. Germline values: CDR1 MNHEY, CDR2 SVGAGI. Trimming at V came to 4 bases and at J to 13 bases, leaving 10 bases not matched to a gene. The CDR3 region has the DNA TGTGCCAGCAGTTCCCTTGGTGGGGACAGTCAGTTCTTC. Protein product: CASSSLGGDSQFF.

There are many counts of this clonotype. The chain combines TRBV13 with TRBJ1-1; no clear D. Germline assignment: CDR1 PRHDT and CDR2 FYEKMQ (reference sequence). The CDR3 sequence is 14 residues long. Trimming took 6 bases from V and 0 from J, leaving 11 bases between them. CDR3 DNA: TGTGCCAGCAGACTAGGAGGTATGAACACTGAAGCTTTCTTT. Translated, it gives CASRLGGMNTEAFF.

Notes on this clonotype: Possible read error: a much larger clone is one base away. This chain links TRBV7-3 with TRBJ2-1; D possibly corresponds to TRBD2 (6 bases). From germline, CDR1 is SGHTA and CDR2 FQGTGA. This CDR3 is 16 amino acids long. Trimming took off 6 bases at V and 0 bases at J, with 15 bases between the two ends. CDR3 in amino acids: CASSRLGQSSYNEQFF. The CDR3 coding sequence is TGTGCCAGCAGTCGACTAGGACAAAGCTCCTACAATGAGCAGTTCTTC.

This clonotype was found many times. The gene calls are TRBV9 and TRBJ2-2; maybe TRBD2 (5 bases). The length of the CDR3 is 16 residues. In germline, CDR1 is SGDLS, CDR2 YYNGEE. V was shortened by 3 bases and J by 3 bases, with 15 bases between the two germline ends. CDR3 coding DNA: TGTGCCAGCAGCGCCAACGGACGGGAAGACACCGGGGAGCTGTTTTTT. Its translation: CASSANGREDTGELFF.

CDR3 sequence: CASRIPGLVGAGELFF. CDR3 nucleotides: TGTGCCAGCAGGATTCCGGGACTAGTAGGCGCCGGGGAGCTGTTTTTT. J is TRBJ2-2 and V is TRBV7-8; 8 bases match TRBD2. This CDR3 has 16 residues. V lost 6 bases and J lost 6; bases outside the gene matches: 12. CDR1 is SGHVS, CDR2 FQNEAQ, per germline.

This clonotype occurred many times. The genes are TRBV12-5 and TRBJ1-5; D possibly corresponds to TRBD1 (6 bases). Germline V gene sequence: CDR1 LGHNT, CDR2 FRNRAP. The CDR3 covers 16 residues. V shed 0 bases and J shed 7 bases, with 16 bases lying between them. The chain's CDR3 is CASGLVVRDIAQPQHF. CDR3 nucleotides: TGTGCTAGTGGTTTGGTAGTGCGGGACATCGCCCAGCCCCAGCATTTT.

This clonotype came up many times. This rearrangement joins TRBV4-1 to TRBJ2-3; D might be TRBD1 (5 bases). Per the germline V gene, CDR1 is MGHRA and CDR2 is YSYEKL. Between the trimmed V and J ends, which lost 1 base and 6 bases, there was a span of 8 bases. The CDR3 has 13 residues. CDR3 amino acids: CASSQVAGDTQYF. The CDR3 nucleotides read TGCGCCAGCAGCCAAGTTGCAGGGGATACGCAGTATTTT.

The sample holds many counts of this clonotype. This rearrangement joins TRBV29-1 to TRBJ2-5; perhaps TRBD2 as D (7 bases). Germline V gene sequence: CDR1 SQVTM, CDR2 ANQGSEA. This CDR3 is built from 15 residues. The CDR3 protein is CSPKGGGRSEETQYF. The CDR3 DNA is TGCAGTCCTAAGGGGGGCGGGAGAAGCGAAGAGACCCAGTACTTC.

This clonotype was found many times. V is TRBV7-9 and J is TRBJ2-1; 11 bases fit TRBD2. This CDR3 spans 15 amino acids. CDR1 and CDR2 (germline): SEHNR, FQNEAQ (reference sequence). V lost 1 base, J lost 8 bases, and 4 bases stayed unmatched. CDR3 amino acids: CASSLGLAGLDEQFF. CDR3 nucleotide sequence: TGTGCCAGCAGCTTAGGACTAGCGGGATTAGATGAGCAGTTCTTC.

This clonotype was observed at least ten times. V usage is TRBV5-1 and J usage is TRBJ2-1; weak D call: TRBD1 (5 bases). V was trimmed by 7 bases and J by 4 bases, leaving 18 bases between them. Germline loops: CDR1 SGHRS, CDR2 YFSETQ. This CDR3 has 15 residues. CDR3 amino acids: CASYPEDTVYNEQFF. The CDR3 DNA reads TGCGCCAGCTACCCCGAGGACACCGTATACAATGAGCAGTTCTTC.

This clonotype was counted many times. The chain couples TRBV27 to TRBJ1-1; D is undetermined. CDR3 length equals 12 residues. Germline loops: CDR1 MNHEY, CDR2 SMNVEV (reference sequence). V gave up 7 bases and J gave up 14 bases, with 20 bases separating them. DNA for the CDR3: TGTGCCAGCACCTCGTTCGGGCTGGAGGCCTTCTTT. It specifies CASTSFGLEAFF.

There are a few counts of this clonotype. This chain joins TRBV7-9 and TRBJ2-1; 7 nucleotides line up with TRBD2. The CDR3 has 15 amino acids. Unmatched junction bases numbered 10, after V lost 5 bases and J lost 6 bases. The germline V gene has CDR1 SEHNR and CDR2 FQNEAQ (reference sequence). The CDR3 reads CASSHRRLASNEQFF. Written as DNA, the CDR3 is TGTGCCAGCAGCCACAGGCGACTAGCATCCAATGAGCAGTTCTTC.

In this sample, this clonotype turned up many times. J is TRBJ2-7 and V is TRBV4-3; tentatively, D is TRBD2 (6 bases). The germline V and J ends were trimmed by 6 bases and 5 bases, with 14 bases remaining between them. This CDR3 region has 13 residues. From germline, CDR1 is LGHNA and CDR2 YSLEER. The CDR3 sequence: CASSHDPGDEQYF. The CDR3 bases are TGCGCCAGCAGTCACGACCCGGGGGACGAGCAGTACTTC.

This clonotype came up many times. CDR3 amino acids: CASKGGAAPRIYEQYF. CDR3 nucleotide sequence: TGTGCCAGCAAGGGAGGGGCCGCGCCCCGAATCTACGAGCAGTACTTC. V usage is TRBV28 and J usage is TRBJ2-7, with 7 bases that match TRBD2. The length of the CDR3 is 16 residues. The germline V gene encodes CDR1 MDHEN and CDR2 SYDVKM. Losses at the gene ends were 7 bases for V and 3 bases for J; bases not matched to a gene: 15. The entire variable domain, with the rest obtained from reference TRBV28 and TRBJ2-7, is as follows: DVKVTQSSRYLVKRTGEKVFLECVQDMDHENMFWYRQDPGLGLRLIYFSYDVKMKEKGDIPEGYSVSREKKERFSLILESASTNQTSMYLCASKGGAAPRIYEQYFGPGTRLTVT.

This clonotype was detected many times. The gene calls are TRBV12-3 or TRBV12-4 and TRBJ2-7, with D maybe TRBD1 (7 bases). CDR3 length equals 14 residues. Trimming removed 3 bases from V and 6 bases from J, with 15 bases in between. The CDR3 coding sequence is TGTGCCAGCAGTTTTTCACGGCAGGGGGGCGAGCAGTACTTC. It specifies CASSFSRQGGEQYF.

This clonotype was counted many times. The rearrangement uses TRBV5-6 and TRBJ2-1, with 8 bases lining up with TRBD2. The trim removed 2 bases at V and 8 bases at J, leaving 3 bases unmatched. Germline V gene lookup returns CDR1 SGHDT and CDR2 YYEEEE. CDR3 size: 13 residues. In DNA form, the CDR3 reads TGTGCCAGCAGCTTCGGGGGGGCATATGAGCAGTTCTTC. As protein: CASSFGGAYEQFF. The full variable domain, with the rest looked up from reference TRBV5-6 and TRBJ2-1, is DAGVTQSPTHLIKTRGQQVTLRCSPKSGHDTVSWYQQALGQGPQFIFQYYEEEERQRGNFPDRFSGHQFPNYSSELNVNALLLGDSALYLCASSFGGAYEQFFGPGTRLTVL.

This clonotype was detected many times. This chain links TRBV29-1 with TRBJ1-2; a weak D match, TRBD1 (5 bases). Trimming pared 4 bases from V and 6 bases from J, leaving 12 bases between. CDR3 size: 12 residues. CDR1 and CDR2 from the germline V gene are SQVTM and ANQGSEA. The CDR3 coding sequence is TGCAGCGTTGTTAGGGGAATGGATGGCTACACCTTC. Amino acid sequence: CSVVRGMDGYTF.

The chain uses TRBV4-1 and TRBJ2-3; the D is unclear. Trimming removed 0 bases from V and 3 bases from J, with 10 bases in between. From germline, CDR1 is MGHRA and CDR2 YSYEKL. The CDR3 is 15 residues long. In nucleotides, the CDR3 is TGCGCCAGCAGCCAAGAAGACGAAGAAACAGATACGCAGTATTTT. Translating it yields CASSQEDEETDTQYF.

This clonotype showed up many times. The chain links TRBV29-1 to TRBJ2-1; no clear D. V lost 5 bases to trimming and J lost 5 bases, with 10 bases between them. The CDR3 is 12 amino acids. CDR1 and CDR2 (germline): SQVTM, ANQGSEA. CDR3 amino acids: CSVMAVNNEQFF. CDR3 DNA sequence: TGCAGCGTTATGGCAGTAAACAATGAGCAGTTCTTC.

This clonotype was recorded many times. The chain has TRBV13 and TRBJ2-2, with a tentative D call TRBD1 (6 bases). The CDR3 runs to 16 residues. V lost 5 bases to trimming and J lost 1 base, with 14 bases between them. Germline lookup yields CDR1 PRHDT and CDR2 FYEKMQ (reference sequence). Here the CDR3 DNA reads TGTGCCAGCAGCCCTGGGACAACTAGGAACACCGGGGAGCTGTTTTTT. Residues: CASSPGTTRNTGELFF.

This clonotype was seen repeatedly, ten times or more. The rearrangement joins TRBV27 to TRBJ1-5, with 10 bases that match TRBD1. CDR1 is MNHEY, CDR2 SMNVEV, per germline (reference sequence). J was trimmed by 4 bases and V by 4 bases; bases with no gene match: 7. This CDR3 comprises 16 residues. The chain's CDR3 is CASSWPKGQGNQPQHF. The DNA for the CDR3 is TGTGCCAGCAGTTGGCCGAAGGGACAGGGGAATCAGCCCCAGCATTTT.

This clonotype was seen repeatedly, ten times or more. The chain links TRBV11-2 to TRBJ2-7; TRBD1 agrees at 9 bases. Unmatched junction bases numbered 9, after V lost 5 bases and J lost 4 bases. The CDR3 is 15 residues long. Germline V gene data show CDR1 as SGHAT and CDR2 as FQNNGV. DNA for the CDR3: TGTGCCAGCAGCCGAAGCGGGACAGGGCTGTACGAGCAGTACTTC. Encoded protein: CASSRSGTGLYEQYF.

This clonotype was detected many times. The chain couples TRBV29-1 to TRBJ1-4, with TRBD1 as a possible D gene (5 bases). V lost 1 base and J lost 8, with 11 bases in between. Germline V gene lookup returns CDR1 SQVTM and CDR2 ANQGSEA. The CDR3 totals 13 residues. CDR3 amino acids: CSVEGGDQEKLFF. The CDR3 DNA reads TGCAGCGTTGAAGGAGGGGACCAAGAAAAACTGTTTTTT. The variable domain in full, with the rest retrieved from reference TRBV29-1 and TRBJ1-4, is SAVISQKPSRDICQRGTSLTIQCQVDSQVTMMFWYRQQPGQSLTLIATANQGSEATYESGFVIDKFPISRPNLTFSTLTVSNMSPEDSSIYLCSVEGGDQEKLFFGSGTQLSVL.

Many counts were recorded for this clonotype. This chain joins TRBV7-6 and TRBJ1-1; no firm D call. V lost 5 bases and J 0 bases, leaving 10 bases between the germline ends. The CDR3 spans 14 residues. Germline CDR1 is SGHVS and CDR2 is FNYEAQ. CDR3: CASSPDDMNTEAFF. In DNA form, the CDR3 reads TGTGCCAGCAGCCCAGATGATATGAACACTGAAGCTTTCTTT.

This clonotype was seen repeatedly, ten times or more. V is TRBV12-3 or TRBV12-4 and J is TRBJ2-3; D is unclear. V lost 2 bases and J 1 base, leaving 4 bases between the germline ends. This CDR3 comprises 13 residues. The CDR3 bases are TGTGCCAGCAGTTTATACGGCACAGATACGCAGTATTTT. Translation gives CASSLYGTDTQYF.

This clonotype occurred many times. CDR3: CATSRDRTYEQYF. The CDR3 nucleotides are TGTGCCACCAGCAGAGATAGAACATACGAGCAGTACTTC. The chain has TRBV15 and TRBJ2-7; D gene uncertain. This CDR3 region has 13 residues. The ends were cut back, 0 bases at V and 4 bases at J, with 7 bases in the middle. Germline CDR1 reads LNHNV; CDR2 reads YYDKDF (reference sequence).

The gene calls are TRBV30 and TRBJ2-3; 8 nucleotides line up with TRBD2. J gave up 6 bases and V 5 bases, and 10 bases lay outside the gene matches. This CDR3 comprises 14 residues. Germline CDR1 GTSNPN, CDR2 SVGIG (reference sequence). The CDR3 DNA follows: TGTGCCTGGTCGGGACTAGTCGTTTCGGATACGCAGTATTTT. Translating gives CAWSGLVVSDTQYF.

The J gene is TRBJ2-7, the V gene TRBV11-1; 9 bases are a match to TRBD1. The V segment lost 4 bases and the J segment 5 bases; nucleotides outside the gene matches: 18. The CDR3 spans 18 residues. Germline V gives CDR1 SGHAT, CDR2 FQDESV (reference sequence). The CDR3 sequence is CASSSTGTGHSLSHEQYF. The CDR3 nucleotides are TGTGCCAGCAGCTCAACCGGGACAGGGCATTCTTTATCCCACGAGCAGTACTTC.

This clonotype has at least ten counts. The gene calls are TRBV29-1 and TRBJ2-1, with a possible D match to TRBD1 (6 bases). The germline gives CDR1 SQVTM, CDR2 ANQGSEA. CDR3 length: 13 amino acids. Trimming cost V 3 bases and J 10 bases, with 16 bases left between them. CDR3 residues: CSVEGAMPLEQFF. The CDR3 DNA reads TGCAGCGTTGAGGGGGCTATGCCGCTGGAGCAGTTCTTC.

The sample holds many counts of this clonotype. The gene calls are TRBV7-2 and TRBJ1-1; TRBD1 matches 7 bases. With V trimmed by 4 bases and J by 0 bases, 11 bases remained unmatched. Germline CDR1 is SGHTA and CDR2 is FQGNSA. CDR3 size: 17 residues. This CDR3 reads CASSWTGLVTMNTEAFF. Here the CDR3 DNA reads TGTGCCAGCAGCTGGACAGGCCTTGTTACGATGAACACTGAAGCTTTCTTT.

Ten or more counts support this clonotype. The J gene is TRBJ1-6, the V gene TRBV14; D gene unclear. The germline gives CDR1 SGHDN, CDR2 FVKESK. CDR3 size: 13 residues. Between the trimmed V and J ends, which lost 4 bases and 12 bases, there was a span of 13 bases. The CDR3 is CASSRNAGVPLHF. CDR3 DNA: TGTGCCAGCAGCCGGAACGCCGGGGTACCCCTCCACTTT. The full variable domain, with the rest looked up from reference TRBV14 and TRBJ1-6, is EAGVTQFPSHSVIEKGQTVTLRCDPISGHDNLYWYRRVMGKEIKFLLHFVKESKQDESGMPNNRFLAERTGGTYSTLKVQPAELEDSGVYFCASSRNAGVPLHFGNGTRLTVT.